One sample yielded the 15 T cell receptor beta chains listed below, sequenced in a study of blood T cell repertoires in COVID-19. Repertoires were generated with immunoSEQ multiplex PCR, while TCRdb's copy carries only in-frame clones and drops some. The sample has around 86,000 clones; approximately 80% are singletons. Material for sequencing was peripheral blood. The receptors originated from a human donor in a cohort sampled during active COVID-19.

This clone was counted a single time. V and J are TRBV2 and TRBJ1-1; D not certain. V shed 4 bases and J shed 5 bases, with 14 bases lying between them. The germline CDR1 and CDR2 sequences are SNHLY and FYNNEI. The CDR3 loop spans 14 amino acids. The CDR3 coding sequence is TGTGCCAGCAGTGGCCGGCGGCCCGGGACTGAAGCTTTCTTT. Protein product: CASSGRRPGTEAFF.

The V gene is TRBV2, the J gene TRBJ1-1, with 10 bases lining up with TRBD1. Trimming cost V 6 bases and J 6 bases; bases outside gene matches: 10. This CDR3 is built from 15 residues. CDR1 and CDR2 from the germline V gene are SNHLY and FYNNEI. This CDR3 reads CASRPDRGVMSEAFF. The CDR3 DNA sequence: TGTGCCAGCAGACCGGACAGGGGGGTTATGTCTGAAGCTTTCTTT. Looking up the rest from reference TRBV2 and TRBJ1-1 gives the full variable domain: EPEVTQTPSHQVTQMGQEVILRCVPISNHLYFYWYRQILGQKVEFLVSFYNNEISEKSEIFDDQFSVERPDGSNFTLKIRSTKLEDSAMYFCASRPDRGVMSEAFFGQGTRLTVV.

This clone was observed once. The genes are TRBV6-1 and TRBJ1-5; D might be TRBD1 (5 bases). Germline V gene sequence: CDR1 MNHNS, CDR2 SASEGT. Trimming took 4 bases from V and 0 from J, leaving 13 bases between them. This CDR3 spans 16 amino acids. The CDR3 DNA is TGTGCCAGCAGTGCGACAGTCGTGGATAGCAATCAGCCCCAGCATTTT. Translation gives CASSATVVDSNQPQHF.

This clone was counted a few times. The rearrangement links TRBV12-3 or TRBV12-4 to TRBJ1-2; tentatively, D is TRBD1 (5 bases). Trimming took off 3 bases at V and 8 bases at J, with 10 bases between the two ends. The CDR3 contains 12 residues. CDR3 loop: CASSFPGNGYTF. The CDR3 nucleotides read TGTGCCAGCAGTTTCCCAGGGAACGGCTACACCTTC.

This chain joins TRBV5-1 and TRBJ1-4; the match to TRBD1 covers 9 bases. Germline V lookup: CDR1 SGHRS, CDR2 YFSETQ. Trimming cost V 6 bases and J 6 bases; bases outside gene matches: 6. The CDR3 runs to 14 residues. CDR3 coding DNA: TGCGCCAGCACTTGGGACAGGGAGGATGAAAAACTGTTTTTT. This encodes CASTWDREDEKLFF.

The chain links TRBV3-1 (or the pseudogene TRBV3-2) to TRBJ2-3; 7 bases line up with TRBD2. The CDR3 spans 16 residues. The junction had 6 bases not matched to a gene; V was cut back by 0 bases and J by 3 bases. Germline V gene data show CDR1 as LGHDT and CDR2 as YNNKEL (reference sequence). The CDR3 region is CASSQEKGLGTDTQYF. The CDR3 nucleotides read TGTGCCAGCAGCCAAGAAAAAGGACTAGGGACAGATACGCAGTATTTT.

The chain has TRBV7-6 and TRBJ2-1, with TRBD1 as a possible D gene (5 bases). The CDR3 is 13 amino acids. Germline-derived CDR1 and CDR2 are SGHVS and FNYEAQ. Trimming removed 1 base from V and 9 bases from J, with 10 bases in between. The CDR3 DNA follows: TGTGCCAGCAGCTTAGTTAGGGGTTCTGAGCAGTTCTTC. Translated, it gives CASSLVRGSEQFF.

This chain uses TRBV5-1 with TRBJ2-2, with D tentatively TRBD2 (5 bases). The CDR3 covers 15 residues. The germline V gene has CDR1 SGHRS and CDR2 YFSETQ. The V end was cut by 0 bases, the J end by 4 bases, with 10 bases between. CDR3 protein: CASSLATAATGELFF. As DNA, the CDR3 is TGCGCCAGCAGCTTGGCCACAGCGGCCACCGGGGAGCTGTTTTTT.

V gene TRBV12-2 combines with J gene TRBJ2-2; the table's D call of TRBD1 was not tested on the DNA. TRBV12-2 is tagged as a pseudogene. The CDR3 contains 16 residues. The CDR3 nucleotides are TGTGCAAGTCGCTTATCAAGCAGGGGGTCGGCCGGGGAGCTGTTTTTT. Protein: CASRLSSRGSAGELFF.

CDR3 protein: CASSREPSSGRGANVLTF. CDR3 nucleotide sequence: TGCGCCAGCAGCCGTGAGCCGTCCTCCGGGAGGGGGGCCAACGTCCTGACTTTC. This rearrangement joins TRBV4-1 to TRBJ2-6, with 7 bases aligning to TRBD2. V lost 4 bases and J lost 4; bases outside the gene matches: 13. Per germline, CDR1 MGHRA and CDR2 YSYEKL. CDR3 length equals 18 residues.

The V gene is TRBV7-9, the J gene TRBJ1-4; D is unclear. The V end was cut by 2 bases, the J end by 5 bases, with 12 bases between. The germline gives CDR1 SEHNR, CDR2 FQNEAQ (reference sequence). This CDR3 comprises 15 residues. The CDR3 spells CASSLTGGPNEKLFF. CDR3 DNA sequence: TGTGCCAGCAGCTTAACGGGAGGGCCAAATGAAAAACTGTTTTTT.

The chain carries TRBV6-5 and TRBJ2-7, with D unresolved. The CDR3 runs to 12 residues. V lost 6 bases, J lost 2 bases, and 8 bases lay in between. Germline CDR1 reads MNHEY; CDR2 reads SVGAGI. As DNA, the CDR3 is TGTGCCAGCAGCCAAAATCCCTACGAGCAGTACTTC. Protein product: CASSQNPYEQYF.

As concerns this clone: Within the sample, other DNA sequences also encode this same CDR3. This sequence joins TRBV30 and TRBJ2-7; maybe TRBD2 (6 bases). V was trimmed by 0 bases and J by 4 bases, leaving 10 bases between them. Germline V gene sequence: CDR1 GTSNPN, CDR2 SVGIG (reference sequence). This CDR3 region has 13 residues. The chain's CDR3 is CAWSVNRGYEQYF. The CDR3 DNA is TGTGCCTGGAGTGTAAACCGGGGGTACGAGCAGTACTTC.

CDR3 DNA: TGTGCCAGCAGTACACTAGCGGGGGGCAACTACAATGAGCAGTTCTTC. It is translated as CASSTLAGGNYNEQFF. This chain uses TRBV27 with TRBJ2-1, with 12 bases that match TRBD2. V gave up 5 bases and J gave up 3 bases; unmatched junction bases: 5. CDR1 is MNHEY and CDR2 is SMNVEV in the germline V gene (reference sequence). The CDR3 has 16 residues.

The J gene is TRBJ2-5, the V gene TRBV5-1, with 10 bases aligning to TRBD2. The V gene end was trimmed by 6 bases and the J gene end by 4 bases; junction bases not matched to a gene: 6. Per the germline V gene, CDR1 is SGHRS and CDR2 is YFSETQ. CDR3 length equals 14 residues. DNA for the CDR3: TGCGCCAGCACTAGCGGGGGCTCGGGAGAGACCCAGTACTTC. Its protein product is CASTSGGSGETQYF.